The 15 T cell receptor beta chains below were found in one sample sequenced in a study of blood T cells in healthy people across ages. The authors ran a second PCR of roughly 6 to 12 cycles using a sample-barcoded 5' primer and a J-beta primer mix. A single record per CDR3 protein comes from TCRdb applying MiXCR to the 5' RACE reads. The sample carries about 670,000 distinct CDR3 sequences, 52% recorded once. Material: blood. These receptors were taken from a woman older than 75 in good health.

For this clonotype: A clone one base away is much larger, so this may be a read error. The V gene is TRBV20-1, the J gene TRBJ2-1, with no clear D. Germline CDR1 and CDR2: DFQATT and SNEGSKA (reference sequence). This CDR3 is 15 amino acids long. Trimming pared 6 bases from V and 2 bases from J, leaving 17 bases between. The CDR3: CSANFKGGAYNEQFF. The CDR3 nucleotides are TGCAGTGCAAACTTTAAAGGCGGCGCCTACAATGAGCAGTTCTTC.

The chain has TRBV29-1 and TRBJ2-3, with a weak D call TRBD2 (6 bases). V was trimmed by 6 bases and J by 1 base, leaving 14 bases between them. This CDR3 comprises 14 residues. Germline CDR1 is SQVTM and CDR2 is ANQGSEA. CDR3 protein: CSVREHGRTDTQYF. CDR3 bases: TGCAGCGTCCGGGAGCACGGGCGCACAGATACGCAGTATTTT.

The rearrangement joins TRBV9 to TRBJ2-1; D is undetermined. Germline values: CDR1 SGDLS, CDR2 YYNGEE. The ends were cut back, 3 bases at V and 2 bases at J, with 9 bases in the middle. The CDR3 runs 14 residues. Here the CDR3 reads CASSALVPYNEQFF. The CDR3 coding sequence is TGTGCCAGCAGCGCGCTAGTGCCCTACAATGAGCAGTTCTTC.

The chain is built from TRBV7-2 and TRBJ1-6; weak D call: TRBD1 (5 bases). Trimming shortened V by 2 bases and J by 11 bases, and 16 bases separated the two germline ends. This CDR3 spans 15 amino acids. Per the germline V gene, CDR1 is SGHTA and CDR2 is FQGNSA. The CDR3 DNA follows: TGTGCCAGCAGCTTACAGGGTTTGGTGCGGGCACCCCTCCACTTT. Its translation is CASSLQGLVRAPLHF. The full variable domain, in which reference TRBV7-2 and TRBJ1-6 provide the parts outside the CDR3, is GAGVSQSPSNKVTEKGKDVELRCDPISGHTALYWYRQSLGQGLEFLIYFQGNSAPDKSGLPSDRFSAERTGGSVSTLTIQRTQQEDSAVYLCASSLQGLVRAPLHFGNGTRLTVT.

V gene TRBV9 combines with J gene TRBJ2-7; weak D call: TRBD1 (6 bases). CDR3 length equals 15 residues. Per the germline V gene, CDR1 is SGDLS and CDR2 is YYNGEE. The V gene lost 0 bases and the J gene lost 12 bases, with 22 bases spanning the gap. CDR3 DNA sequence: TGTGCCAGCAGCGTAGACGGGACACCGAAGGAGGCCCGGTACTTC. It codes for CASSVDGTPKEARYF.

This clonotype was recorded many times. The DNA for the CDR3 is TGTGCCAGCAGCGCGTTGAGCTCCTACAATGAGCAGTTCTTC. This gives the protein CASSALSSYNEQFF. This chain uses TRBV9 with TRBJ2-1; unclear D gene. This CDR3 is 14 amino acids long. With 3 bases removed from V and 0 bases from J, the gap between germline ends came to 7 bases. Germline V lookup: CDR1 SGDLS, CDR2 YYNGEE.

As concerns this clonotype: A much larger clone sits a single nucleotide away, making a read error possible. This chain joins TRBV7-3 and TRBJ2-4, with D possibly TRBD1 on 5 matching bases. CDR1 and CDR2 from the germline V gene are SGHTA and FQGTGA. There are 19 residues in the CDR3. V lost 1 base and J lost 0, with 19 bases in between. The CDR3 loop reads CASSLNMGQPGIAKNIQYF. The DNA for the CDR3 is TGTGCCAGCAGCTTAAATATGGGGCAGCCTGGGATAGCCAAAAACATTCAGTACTTC. Using reference TRBV7-3 and TRBJ2-4 for the parts outside the CDR3, the full variable domain is GAGVSQTPSNKVTEKGKYVELRCDPISGHTALYWYRQSLGQGPEFLIYFQGTGAADDSGLPNDRFFAVRPEGSVSTLKIQRTERGDSAVYLCASSLNMGQPGIAKNIQYFGAGTRLSVL.

The chain joins TRBV7-9 to TRBJ2-3; 13 bases are a match to TRBD2. The V segment lost 5 bases and the J segment 4 bases; nucleotides outside the gene matches: 15. Germline V CDR1 and CDR2: SEHNR, FQNEAQ (reference sequence). The CDR3 runs 19 residues. This chain's CDR3 is CASSPRLAGGLSSADTQYF. CDR3 in DNA: TGTGCCAGCAGCCCCCGACTAGCGGGAGGTCTCAGTTCTGCAGATACGCAGTATTTT.

To note about this clonotype: With a much larger clone just one base away, this may be a read error. CDR3 DNA sequence: TGTGCCTGCGGGCGAGGACGGGTCAATGAGCAGTTCTTC. Protein product: CACGRGRVNEQFF. This chain joins TRBV7-2 and TRBJ2-1; D might be TRBD2 (5 bases). The CDR3 length is 13 residues. V dropped 11 bases and J dropped 6 bases, with 17 bases sitting between them. Germline values: CDR1 SGHTA, CDR2 FQGNSA.

This clonotype was detected only a few times. Sequence at one end of the junction differs from germline and may be a read error. The chain joins TRBV20-1 to TRBJ2-2; D is possibly TRBD1 or TRBD2 (5 bases each). This CDR3 contains 12 residues. Looked up from germline, CDR1 is DFQATT and CDR2 is SNEGSKA (reference sequence). The CDR3 nucleotides read TGTACCTTTCGGGGCTACACCGGGGAGCTGTTTTTT. Translated: CTFRGYTGELFF.

This clonotype was counted between two and nine times. The rearrangement links TRBV27 to TRBJ1-1, with D perhaps TRBD1 (5 bases). Germline CDR1 MNHEY, CDR2 SMNVEV (reference sequence). V lost 4 bases, J lost 5 bases, and 11 bases lay in between. CDR3 length equals 13 residues. CDR3 protein: CASSSPGRTEAFF. DNA for the CDR3: TGTGCCAGCAGTTCACCAGGGCGGACTGAAGCTTTCTTT.

In this sample, this clonotype turned up a few times. V usage is TRBV21-1 and J usage is TRBJ2-5; the table's D call, TRBD1, was not checked against the DNA. TRBV21-1 corresponds to a pseudogene. The CDR3 has 14 amino acids. CDR3: CASSNGTGGETQYF. The DNA of the CDR3 is TGTGCCAGCAGCAACGGGACGGGGGGGGAGACCCAGTACTTC.

This chain connects TRBV2 to TRBJ2-2; 7 bases align to TRBD2. From germline, CDR1 is SNHLY and CDR2 FYNNEI. The V segment lost 6 bases and the J segment 6 bases; nucleotides outside the gene matches: 7. The CDR3 has 14 residues. The CDR3 DNA sequence: TGTGCCAGCAGGGACGGGACTATGGCCGGGGAGCTGTTTTTT. Its translation is CASRDGTMAGELFF.

This chain joins TRBV20-1 and TRBJ1-2, with a tentative D call TRBD1 (5 bases). The germline V gene encodes CDR1 DFQATT and CDR2 SNEGSKA (reference sequence). The V gene lost 1 base and the J gene lost 8 bases, with 23 bases spanning the gap. The CDR3 loop spans 16 amino acids. As DNA, the CDR3 is TGCAGTGCTAGAGGCCTAAGGGGACGCGGAGAAGAGGGCTACACCTTC. Its protein is CSARGLRGRGEEGYTF.

On this clonotype: With a much larger clone just one base away, this may be a read error. This chain connects TRBV10-3 to TRBJ2-5; TRBD2 might be the D (5 bases). Trimming took 6 bases from V and 3 from J, leaving 8 bases between them. CDR1 is ENHRY and CDR2 is SYGVKD in the germline V gene. This CDR3 region has 12 residues. The CDR3: CAIRERKETQYF. In nucleotides, the CDR3 is TGTGCCATCAGGGAGCGGAAAGAGACCCAGTACTTC.